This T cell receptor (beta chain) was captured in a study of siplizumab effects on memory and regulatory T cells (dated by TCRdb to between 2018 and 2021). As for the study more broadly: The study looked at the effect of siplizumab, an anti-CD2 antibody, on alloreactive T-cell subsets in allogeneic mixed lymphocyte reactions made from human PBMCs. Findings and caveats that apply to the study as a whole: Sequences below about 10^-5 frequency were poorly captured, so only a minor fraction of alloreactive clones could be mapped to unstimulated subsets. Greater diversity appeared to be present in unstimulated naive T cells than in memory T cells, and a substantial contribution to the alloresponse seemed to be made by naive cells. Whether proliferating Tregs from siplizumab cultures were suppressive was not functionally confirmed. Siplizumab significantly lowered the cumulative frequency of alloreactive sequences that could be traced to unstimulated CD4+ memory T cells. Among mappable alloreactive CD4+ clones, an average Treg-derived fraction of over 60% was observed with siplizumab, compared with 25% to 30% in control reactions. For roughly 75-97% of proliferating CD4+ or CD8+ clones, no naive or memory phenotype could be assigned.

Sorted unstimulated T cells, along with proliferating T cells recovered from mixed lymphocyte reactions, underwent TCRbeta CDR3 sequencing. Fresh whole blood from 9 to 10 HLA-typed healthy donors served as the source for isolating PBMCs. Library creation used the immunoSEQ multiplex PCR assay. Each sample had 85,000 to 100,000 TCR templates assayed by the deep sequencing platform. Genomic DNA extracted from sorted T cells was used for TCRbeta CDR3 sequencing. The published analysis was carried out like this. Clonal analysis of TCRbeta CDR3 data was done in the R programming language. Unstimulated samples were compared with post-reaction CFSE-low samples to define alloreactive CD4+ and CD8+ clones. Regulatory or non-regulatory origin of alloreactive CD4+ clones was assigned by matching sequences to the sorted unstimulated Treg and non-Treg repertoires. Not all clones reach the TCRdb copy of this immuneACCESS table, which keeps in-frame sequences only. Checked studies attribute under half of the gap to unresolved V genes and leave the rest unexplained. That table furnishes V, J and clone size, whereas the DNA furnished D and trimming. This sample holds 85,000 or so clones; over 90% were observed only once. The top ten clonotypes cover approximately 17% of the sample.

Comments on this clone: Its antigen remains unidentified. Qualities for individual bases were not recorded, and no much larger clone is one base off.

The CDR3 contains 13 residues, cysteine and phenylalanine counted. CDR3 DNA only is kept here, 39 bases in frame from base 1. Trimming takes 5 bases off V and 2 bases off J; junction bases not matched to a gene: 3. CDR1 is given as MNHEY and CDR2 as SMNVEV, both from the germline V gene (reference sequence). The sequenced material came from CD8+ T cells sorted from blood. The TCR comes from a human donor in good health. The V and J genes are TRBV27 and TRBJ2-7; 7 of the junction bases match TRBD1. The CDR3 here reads CASSHGQAYEQYF. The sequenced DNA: TGTGCCAGCAGTCACGGACAGGCCTACGAGCAGTACTTC.